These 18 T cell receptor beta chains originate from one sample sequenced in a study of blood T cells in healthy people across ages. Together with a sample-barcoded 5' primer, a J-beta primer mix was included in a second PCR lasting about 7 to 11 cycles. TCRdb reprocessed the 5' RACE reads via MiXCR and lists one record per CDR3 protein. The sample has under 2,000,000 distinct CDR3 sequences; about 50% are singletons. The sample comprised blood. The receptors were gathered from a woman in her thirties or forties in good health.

The CDR3: CSAKRTLNQPQHF. The CDR3 DNA reads as TGCAGTGCGAAACGGACACTTAATCAGCCCCAGCATTTT. The chain is built from TRBV20-1 and TRBJ1-5, with D possibly TRBD1 on 5 matching bases. The V gene's germline CDR1 is DFQATT and CDR2 SNEGSKA (reference sequence). The CDR3 has 13 residues. Trimming removed 6 bases from V and 4 bases from J, with 13 bases in between.

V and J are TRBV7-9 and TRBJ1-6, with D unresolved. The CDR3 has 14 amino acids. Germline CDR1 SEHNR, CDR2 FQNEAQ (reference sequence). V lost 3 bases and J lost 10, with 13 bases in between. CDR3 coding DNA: TGTGCCAGCAGCTTTGAGAGGGTCGGCTCACCCCTCCACTTT. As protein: CASSFERVGSPLHF.

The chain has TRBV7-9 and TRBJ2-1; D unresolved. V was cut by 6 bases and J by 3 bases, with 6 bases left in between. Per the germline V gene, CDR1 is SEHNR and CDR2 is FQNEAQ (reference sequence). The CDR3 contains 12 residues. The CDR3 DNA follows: TGTGCCAGCAGGGATGGCTACAATGAGCAGTTCTTC. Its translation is CASRDGYNEQFF.

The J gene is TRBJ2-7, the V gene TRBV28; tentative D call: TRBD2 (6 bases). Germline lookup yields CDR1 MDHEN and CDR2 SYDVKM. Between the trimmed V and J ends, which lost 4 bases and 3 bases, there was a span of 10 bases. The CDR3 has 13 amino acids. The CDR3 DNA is TGTGCCAGCAGTTCGGGGGAAGGCTACGAGCAGTACTTC. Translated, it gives CASSSGEGYEQYF.

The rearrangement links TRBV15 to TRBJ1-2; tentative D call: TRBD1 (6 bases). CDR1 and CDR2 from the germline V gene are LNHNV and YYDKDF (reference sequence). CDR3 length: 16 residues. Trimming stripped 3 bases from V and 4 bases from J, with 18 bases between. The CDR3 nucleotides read TGTGCCACCAGCAGCCCCGCCGGGGGCCCTGGCTATGGCTACACCTTC. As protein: CATSSPAGGPGYGYTF.

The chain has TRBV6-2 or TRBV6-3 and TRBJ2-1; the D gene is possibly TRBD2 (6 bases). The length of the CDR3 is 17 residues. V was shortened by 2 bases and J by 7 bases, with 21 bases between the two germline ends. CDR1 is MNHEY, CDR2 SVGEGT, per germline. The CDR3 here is CASSYIVLRDSLNEQFF. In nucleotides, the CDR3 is TGTGCCAGCAGTTACATCGTCTTACGGGACTCACTAAATGAGCAGTTCTTC.

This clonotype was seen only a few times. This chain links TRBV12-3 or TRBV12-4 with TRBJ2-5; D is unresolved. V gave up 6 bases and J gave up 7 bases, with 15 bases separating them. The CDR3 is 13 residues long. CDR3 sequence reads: CASSRQDPGTQYF. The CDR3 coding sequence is TGTGCCAGCAGCCGACAAGACCCAGGGACCCAGTACTTC.

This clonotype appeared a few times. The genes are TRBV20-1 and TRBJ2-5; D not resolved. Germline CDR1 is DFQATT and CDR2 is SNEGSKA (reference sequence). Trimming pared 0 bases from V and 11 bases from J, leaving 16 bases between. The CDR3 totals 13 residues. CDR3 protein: CSARESLGREQYF. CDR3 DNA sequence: TGCAGTGCTAGAGAGTCTCTTGGGCGTGAGCAGTACTTC.

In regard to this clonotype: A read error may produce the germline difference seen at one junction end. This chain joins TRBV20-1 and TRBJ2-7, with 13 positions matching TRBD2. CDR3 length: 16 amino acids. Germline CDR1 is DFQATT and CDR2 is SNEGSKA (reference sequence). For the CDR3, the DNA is TGCAGTGCTAGAGAGTTGGGACTAGCGGGAACCTACGGGCAGTACTTC. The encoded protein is CSARELGLAGTYGQYF.

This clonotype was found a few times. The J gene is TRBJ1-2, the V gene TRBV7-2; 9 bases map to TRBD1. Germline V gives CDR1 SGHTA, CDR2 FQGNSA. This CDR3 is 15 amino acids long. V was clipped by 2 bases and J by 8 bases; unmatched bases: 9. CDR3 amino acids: CASSLTKQGAQGYTF. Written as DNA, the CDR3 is TGTGCCAGCAGCTTAACGAAACAGGGGGCTCAAGGCTACACCTTC.

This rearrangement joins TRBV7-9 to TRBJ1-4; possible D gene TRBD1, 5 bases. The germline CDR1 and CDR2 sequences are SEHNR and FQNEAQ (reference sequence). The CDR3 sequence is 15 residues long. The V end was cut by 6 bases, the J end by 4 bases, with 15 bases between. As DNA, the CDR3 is TGTGCCAGCAGTCGTACCGGGACCCATAATGAAAAACTGTTTTTT. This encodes CASSRTGTHNEKLFF. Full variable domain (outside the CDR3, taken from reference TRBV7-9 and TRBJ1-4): DTGVSQNPRHKITKRGQNVTFRCDPISEHNRLYWYRQTLGQGPEFLTYFQNEAQLEKSRLLSDRFSAERPKGSFSTLEIQRTEQGDSAMYLCASSRTGTHNEKLFFGSGTQLSVL.

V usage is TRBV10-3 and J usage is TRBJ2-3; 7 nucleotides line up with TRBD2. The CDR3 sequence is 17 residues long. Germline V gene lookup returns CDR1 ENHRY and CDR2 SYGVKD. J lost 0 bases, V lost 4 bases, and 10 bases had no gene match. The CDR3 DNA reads TGTGCCATCAGTGGGGGCTTTTGGACTAGTAGCACAGATACGCAGTATTTT. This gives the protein CAISGGFWTSSTDTQYF.

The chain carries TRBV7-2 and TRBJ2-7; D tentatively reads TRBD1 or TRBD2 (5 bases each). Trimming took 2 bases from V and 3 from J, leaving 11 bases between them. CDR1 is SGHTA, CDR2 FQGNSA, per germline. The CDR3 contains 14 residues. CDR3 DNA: TGTGCCAGCAGCTTACCAGGGACGTACTACGAGCAGTACTTC. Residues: CASSLPGTYYEQYF.

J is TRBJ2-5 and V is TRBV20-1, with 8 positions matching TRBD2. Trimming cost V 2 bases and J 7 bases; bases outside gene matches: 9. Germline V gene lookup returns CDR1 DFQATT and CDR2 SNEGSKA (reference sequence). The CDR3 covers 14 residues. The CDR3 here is CSARPIAGLATQYF. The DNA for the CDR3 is TGCAGTGCTAGACCGATAGCGGGGTTGGCGACCCAGTACTTC.

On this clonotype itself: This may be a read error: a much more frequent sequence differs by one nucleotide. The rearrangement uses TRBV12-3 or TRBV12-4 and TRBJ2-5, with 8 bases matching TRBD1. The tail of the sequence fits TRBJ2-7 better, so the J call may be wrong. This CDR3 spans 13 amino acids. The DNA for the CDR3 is TGTGCCAGCAGCCGGACAGGGTGGCACGAGCAGTACTTC. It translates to CASSRTGWHEQYF.

The CDR3 region is CASTSRPGYGYTF. In nucleotides, the CDR3 is TGTGCCAGCACTAGCCGCCCCGGTTATGGCTACACCTTC. The chain is built from TRBV12-3 or TRBV12-4 and TRBJ1-2; the D is unclear. The V and J ends lost 7 bases and 5 bases respectively, with 14 bases between them. CDR3 length: 13 amino acids.

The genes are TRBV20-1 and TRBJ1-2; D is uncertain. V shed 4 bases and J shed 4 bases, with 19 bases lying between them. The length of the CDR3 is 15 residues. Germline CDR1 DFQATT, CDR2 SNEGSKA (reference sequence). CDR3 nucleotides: TGCAGTGCTAAACTCGGGCTCTCTTCCGTCTATGGCTACACCTTC. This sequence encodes CSAKLGLSSVYGYTF.

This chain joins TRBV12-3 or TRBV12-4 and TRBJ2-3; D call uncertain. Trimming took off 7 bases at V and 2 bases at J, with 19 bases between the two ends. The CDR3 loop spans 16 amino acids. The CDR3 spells CASTLRHAAPTDTQYF. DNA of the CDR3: TGTGCCAGCACCCTTAGACACGCAGCCCCCACAGATACGCAGTATTTT.